Given below is one TCR beta chain in context. Germline CDR1 is SGDLS and CDR2 is YYNGEE. The CDR3 has 13 amino acids. The V end lost 3 bases, the J end lost 8 bases, and 14 bases lay between the germline ends. The record originates from a study of T cells in Graves' hyperthyroidism and ophthalmopathy. RNA transcripts served as the template for amplifying TCR beta CDR3 regions. First-round RT-PCR with HTBI primers amplified the TCR CDR3 region. One entry per CDR3 protein, called by TCRdb with MiXCR from the multiplex PCR reads. In the table there are around 560,000 distinct CDR3 sequences, over 15% of which are singletons. Stability of Graves' hyperthyroidism was defined as absent ophthalmopathy progression within 18 months.

The chain couples TRBV9 to TRBJ1-2; no reliable D call. The receptor comes from a woman between 18 and 29 years old with Graves' hyperthyroidism. The specimen was blood. CDR3 coding DNA: TGTGCCAGCAGCGGGGGAACTATGCGCGGCTACACCTTC. Amino acids: CASSGGTMRGYTF. The full variable domain, in which reference TRBV9 and TRBJ1-2 provide the parts outside the CDR3, is DSGVTQTPKHLITATGQRVTLRCSPRSGDLSVYWYQQSLDQGLQFLIQYYNGEERAKGNILERFSAQQFPDLHSELNLSSLELGDSALYFCASSGGTMRGYTFGSGTRLTVV.